This TCR beta chain was obtained from a study of shared clonotypes between healthy human individuals. Study-level background: Per donor, three plates held CD4 naive cells, three held CD4 memory, two held CD8 naive and one held CD8 memory.

CDR1 and CDR2 from the germline V gene are SEHNR and FQNEAQ (reference sequence). V was trimmed by 5 bases and J by 2 bases, leaving 20 bases between them. The CDR3 spans 17 residues. TCRdb's copy holds only in-frame clones and misses some; the assay was immunoSEQ multiplex PCR. The table records about 710,000 clones, approximately 72% of them present only once. As regards this clone: Antigen unknown.

General study results and limits: Relative to clonotypes present in all four donors, those not shared had lower generation probabilities.

V and J are TRBV7-9 and TRBJ2-3; a weak D match, TRBD2 (6 bases). Source material: memory CD4+ T cells sorted from blood. This sample's subset: CD45RA-negative fraction. The TCR was taken from a young woman in good health. CDR3 in DNA: TGTGCCAGCAGCCGGGGAGGAGGGCCGGGGCACACAGATACGCAGTATTTT. Its protein product is CASSRGGGPGHTDTQYF.